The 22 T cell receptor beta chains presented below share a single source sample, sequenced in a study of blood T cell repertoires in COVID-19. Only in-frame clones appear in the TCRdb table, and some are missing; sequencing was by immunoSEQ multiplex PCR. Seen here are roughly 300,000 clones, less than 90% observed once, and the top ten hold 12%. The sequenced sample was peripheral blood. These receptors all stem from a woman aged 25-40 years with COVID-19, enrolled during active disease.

CDR3 bases: TGCGCCAGCTTTCAAGGGGGGGCCGGGGAGCTGTTTTTT. This translates into CASFQGGAGELFF. The chain couples TRBV5-1 to TRBJ2-2; D perhaps matches TRBD2 (7 bases). V was trimmed by 7 bases and J by 6 bases, leaving 13 bases between them. This CDR3 spans 13 amino acids. Germline assignment: CDR1 SGHRS and CDR2 YFSETQ. Using reference TRBV5-1 and TRBJ2-2 for the parts outside the CDR3, the full variable domain is KAGVTQTPRYLIKTRGQQVTLSCSPISGHRSVSWYQQTPGQGLQFLFEYFSETQRNKGNFPGRFSGRQFSNSRSEMNVSTLELGDSALYLCASFQGGAGELFFGEGSRLTVL.

DNA for the CDR3: TGTGCCAGCAGTCTGGGAGGCACCTATAATTCACCCCTCCACTTT. Translation gives CASSLGGTYNSPLHF. This chain uses TRBV6-4 with TRBJ1-6; no firm D call. Germline V gene lookup returns CDR1 MRHNA and CDR2 SNTAGT. Trimming left V 5 bases short and J 2 bases short, with 10 bases between. The length of the CDR3 is 15 residues.

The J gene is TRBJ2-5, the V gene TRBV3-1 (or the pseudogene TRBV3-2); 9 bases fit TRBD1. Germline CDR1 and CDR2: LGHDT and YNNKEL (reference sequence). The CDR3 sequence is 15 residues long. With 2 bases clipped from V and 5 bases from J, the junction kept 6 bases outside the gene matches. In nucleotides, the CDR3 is TGTGCCAGCAGCCAAATACAGGGGGCTCGGGAGACCCAGTACTTC. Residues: CASSQIQGARETQYF.

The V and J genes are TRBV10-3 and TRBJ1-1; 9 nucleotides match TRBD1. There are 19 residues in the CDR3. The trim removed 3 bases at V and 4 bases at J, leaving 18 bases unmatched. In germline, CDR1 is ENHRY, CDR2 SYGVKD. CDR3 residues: CAISEPEYGTGGRGTEAFF. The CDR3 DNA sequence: TGTGCCATCAGTGAACCCGAATACGGTACAGGGGGCCGTGGCACTGAAGCTTTCTTT.

CDR3 bases: TGTGCCAGCAGCCTAACGGGAGATCACTATGGCTACACCTTC. Amino acid sequence: CASSLTGDHYGYTF. The rearrangement uses TRBV3-1 (or the pseudogene TRBV3-2) and TRBJ1-2; the D is unclear. The CDR3 extends over 14 amino acids. Germline CDR1 reads LGHDT; CDR2 reads YNNKEL (reference sequence). V was cut by 4 bases and J by 3 bases, with 12 bases left in between.

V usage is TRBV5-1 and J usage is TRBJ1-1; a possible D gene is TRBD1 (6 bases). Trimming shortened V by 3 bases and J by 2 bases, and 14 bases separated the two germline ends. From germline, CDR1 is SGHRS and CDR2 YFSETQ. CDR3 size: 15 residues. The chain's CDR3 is CASSWEAGANTEAFF. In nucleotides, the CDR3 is TGCGCCAGCAGCTGGGAGGCGGGGGCTAACACTGAAGCTTTCTTT.

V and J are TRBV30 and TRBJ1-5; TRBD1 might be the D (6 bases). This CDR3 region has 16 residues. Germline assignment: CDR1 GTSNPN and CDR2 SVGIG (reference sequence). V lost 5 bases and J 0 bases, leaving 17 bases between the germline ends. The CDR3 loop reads CAWGRGGIYSNQPQHF. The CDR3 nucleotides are TGTGCCTGGGGCAGGGGTGGGATATATAGCAATCAGCCCCAGCATTTT.

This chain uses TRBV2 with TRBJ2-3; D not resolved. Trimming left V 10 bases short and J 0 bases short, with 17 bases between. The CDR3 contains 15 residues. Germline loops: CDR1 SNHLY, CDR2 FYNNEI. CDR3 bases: TGTGCCAACCAAAAGCCCCCCGGTAGCACAGATACGCAGTATTTT. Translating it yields CANQKPPGSTDTQYF.

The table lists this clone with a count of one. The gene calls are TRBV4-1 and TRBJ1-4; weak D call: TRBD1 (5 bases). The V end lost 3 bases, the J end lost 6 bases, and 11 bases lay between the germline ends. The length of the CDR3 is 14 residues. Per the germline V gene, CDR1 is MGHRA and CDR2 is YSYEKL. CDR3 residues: CASSQGRRYEKLFF. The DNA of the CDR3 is TGCGCCAGCAGCCAGGGGCGGAGATATGAAAAACTGTTTTTT.

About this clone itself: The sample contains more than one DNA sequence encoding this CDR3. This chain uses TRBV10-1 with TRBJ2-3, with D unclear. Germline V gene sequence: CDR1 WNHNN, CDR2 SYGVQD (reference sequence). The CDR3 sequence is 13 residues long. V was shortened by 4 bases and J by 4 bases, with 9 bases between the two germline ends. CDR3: CASSGAVPDTQYF. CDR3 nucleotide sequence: TGCGCCAGCAGTGGGGCTGTACCAGATACGCAGTATTTT.

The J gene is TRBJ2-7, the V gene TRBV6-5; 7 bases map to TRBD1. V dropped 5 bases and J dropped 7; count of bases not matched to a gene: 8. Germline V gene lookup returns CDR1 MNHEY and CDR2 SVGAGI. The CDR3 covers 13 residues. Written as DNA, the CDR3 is TGTGCCAGCAGTAAACAGGGGCCGTATGAGCAGTACTTC. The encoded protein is CASSKQGPYEQYF.

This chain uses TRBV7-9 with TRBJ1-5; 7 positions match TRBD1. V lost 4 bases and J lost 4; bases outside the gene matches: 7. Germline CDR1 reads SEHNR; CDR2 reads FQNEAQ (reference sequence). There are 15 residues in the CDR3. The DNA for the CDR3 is TGTGCCAGCAGCTCCGACAGGGATTGGAATCAGCCCCAGCATTTT. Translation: CASSSDRDWNQPQHF.

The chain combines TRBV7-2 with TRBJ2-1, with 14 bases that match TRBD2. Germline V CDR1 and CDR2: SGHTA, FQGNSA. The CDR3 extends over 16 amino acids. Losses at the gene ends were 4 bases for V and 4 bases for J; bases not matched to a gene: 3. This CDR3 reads CASSWTSGGSYNEQFF. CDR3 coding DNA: TGTGCCAGCAGCTGGACTAGCGGGGGGTCTTACAATGAGCAGTTCTTC.

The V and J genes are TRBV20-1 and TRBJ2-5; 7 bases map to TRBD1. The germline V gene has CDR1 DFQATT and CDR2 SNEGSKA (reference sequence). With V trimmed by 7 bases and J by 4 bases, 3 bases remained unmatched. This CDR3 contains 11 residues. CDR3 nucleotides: TGCAGTGGGACAGGAGGAGAGACCCAGTACTTC. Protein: CSGTGGETQYF.

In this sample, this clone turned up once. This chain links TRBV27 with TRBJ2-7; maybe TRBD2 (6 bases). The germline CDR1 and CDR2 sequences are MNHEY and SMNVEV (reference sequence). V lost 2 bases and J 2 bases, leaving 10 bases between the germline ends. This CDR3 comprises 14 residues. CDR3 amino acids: CASSLAAGPYEQYF. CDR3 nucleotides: TGTGCCAGCAGTTTAGCGGCGGGGCCCTACGAGCAGTACTTC.

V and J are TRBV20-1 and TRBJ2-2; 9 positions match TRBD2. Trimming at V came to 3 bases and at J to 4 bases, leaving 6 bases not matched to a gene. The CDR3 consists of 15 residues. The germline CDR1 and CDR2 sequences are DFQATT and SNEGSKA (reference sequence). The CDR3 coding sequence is TGCAGTGCTAGTAGCGGGGGCTGGGGCACCGGGGAGCTGTTTTTT. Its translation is CSASSGGWGTGELFF.

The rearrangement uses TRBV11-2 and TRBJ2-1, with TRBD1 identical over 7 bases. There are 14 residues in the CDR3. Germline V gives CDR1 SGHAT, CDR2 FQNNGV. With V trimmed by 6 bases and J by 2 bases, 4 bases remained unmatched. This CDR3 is CASSYDRAYNEQFF. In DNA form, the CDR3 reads TGTGCCAGCAGTTATGACAGGGCCTACAATGAGCAGTTCTTC.

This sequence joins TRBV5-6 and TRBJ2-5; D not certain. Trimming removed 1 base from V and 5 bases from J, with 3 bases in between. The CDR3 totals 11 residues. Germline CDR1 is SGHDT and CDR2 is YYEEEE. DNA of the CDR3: TGTGCCAGCAGCTTGTATGAGACCCAGTACTTC. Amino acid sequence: CASSLYETQYF.

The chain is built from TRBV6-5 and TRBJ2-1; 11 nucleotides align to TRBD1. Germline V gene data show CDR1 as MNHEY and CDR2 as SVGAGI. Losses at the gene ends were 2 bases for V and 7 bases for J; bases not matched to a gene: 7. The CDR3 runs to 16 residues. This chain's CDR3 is CASSYGRTGGPNEQFF. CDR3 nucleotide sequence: TGTGCCAGCAGTTACGGACGGACAGGGGGCCCTAATGAGCAGTTCTTC.

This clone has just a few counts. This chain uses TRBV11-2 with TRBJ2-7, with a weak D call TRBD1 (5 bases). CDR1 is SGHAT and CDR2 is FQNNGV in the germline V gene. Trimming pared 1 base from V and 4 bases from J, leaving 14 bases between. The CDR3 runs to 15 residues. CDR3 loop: CASSLGSGIVYEQYF. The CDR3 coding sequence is TGTGCCAGCAGCTTAGGATCAGGGATTGTTTACGAGCAGTACTTC.

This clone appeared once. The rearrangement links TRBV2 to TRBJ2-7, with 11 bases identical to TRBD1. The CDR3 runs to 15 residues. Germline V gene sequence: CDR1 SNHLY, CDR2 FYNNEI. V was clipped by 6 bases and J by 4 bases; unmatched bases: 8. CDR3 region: CASRLGQGGLYEQYF. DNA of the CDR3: TGTGCCAGCAGGCTGGGACAGGGGGGTTTATACGAGCAGTACTTC.

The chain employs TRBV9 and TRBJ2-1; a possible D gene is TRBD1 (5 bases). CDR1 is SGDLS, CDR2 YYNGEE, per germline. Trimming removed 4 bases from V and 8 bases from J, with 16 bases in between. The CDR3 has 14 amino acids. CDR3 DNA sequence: TGTGCCAGCAGCCCAATGACCTGGGGCGATGAGCAGTTCTTC. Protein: CASSPMTWGDEQFF.